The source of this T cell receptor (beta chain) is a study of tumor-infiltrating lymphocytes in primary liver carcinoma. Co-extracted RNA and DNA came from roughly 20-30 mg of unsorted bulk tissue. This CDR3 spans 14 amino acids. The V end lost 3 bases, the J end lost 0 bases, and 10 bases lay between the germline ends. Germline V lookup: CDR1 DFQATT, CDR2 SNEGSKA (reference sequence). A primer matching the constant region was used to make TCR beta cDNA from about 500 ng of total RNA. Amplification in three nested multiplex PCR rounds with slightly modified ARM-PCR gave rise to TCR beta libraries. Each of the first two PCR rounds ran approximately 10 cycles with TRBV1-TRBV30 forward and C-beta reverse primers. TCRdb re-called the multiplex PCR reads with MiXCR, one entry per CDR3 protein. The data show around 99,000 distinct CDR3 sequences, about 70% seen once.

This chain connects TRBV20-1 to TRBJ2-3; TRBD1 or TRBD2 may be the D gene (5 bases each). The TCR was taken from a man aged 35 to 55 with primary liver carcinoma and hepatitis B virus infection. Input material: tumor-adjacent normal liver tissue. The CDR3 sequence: CSASPGDSTDTQYF. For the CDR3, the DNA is TGCAGTGCTAGCCCCGGGGACAGCACAGATACGCAGTATTTT.